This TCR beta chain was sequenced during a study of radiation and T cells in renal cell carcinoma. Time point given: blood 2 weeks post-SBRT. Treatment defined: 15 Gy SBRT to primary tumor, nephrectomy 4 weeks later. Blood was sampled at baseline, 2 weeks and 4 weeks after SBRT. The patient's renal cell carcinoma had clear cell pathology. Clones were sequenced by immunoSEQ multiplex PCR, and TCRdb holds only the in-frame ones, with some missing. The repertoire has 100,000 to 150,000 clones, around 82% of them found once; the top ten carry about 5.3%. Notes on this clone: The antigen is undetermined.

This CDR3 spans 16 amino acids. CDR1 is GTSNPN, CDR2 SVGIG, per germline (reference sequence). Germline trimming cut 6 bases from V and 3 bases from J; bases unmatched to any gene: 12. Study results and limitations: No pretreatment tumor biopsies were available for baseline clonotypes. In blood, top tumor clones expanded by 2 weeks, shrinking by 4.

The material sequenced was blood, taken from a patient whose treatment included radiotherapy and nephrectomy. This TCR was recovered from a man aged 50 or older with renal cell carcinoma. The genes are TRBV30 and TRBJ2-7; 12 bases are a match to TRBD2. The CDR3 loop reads CACGRGLAGYFYEQYF. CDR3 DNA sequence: TGTGCCTGTGGACGGGGACTAGCGGGTTACTTCTACGAGCAGTACTTC. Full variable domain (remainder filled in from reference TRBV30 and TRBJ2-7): SQTIHQWPATLVQPVGSPLSLECTVEGTSNPNLYWYRQAAGRGLQLLFYSVGIGQISSEVPQNLSASRPQDRQFILSSKKLLLSDSGFYLCACGRGLAGYFYEQYFGPGTRLTVT.